Reported below is one T cell receptor beta chain. As yet, its antigen is unknown. The sample comes from a study of T cell responses to AZD1222 COVID-19 vaccine. Regarding the study as a whole: No day 14 peak samples; only post-peak repertoires were characterized.

This CDR3 is 12 amino acids long. Data came from immunoSEQ multiplex PCR; TCRdb stores just in-frame clones and leaves some out. This table holds about 94,000 clones, around 85% found once. V gene TRBV21-1 combines with J gene TRBJ1-1. TRBV21-1 has pseudogene status. The starting material was peripheral blood, obtained 28 days after the second AZD1222 dose. This TCR derives from an adult who received the AZD1222 COVID-19 vaccine. The CDR3 nucleotides read TGTGCCAGCAGCCCTCGCACTGGCGAAGCTTTCTTT. Translation: CASSPRTGEAFF.